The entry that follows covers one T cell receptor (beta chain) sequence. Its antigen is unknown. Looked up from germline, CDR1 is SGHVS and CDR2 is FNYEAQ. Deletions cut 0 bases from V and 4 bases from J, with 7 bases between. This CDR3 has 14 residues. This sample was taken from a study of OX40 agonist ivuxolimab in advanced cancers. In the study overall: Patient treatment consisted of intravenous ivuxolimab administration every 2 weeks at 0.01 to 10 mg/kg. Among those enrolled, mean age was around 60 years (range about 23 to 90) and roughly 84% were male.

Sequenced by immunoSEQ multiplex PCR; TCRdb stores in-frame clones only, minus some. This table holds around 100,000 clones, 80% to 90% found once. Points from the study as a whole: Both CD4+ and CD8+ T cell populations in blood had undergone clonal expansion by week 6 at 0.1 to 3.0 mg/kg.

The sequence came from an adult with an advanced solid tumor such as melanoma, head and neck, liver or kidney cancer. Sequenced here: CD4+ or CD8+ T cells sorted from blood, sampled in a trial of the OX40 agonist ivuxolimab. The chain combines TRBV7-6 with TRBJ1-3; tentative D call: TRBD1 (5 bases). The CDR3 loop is CASSLAREGNTIYF. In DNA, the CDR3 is TGTGCCAGCAGCTTAGCCAGGGAAGGAAACACCATATATTTT.